Listed here is a single TCR beta chain. The CDR3 has 16 amino acids. Trimming cost V 3 bases and J 2 bases; bases outside gene matches: 7. Germline loops: CDR1 SEHNR, CDR2 FQNEAQ (reference sequence). The data originate from a study of blood T cell repertoires in COVID-19. This table comes from immunoSEQ multiplex PCR, and its TCRdb copy is limited to in-frame clones, with some not included. The table has 180,000 or so clones, about 85% seen once; the top ten hold roughly 0.99%. V and J are TRBV7-9 and TRBJ2-5, with TRBD2 matching over 9 bases. The material sequenced was peripheral blood. This TCR came from a man in his late teens or twenties with acute or convalescent COVID-19. This chain's CDR3 is CASSFRTSDRQETQYF. DNA of the CDR3: TGTGCCAGCAGCTTCAGGACTAGCGACAGACAAGAGACCCAGTACTTC.